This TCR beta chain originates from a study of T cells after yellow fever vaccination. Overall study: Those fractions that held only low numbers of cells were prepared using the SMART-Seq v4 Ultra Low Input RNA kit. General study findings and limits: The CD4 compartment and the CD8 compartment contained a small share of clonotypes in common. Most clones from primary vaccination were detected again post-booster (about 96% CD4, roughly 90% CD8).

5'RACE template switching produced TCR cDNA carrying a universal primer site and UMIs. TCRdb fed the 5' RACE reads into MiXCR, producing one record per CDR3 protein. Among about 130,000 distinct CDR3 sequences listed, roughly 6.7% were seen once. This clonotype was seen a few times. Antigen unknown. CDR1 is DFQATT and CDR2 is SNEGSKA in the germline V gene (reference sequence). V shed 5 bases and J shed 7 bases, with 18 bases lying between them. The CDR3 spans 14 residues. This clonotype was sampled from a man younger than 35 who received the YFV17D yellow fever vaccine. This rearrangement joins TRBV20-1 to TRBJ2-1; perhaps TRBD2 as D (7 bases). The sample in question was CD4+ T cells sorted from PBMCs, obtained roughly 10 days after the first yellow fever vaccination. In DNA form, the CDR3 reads TGCAGTGCTCGTCGGGGGGCCCAGGTAAATGAGCAGTTCTTC. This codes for CSARRGAQVNEQFF.